The present TCR beta chain was sequenced within a study of CD8 T cells in ankylosing spondylitis. Findings of the study overall: Several of the motif variants were reported before in synovial fluid and blood from reactive arthritis. CD8+ by phenotype, disease-linked clones were relatively rare in peripheral blood. It appeared that ankylosing spondylitis blood was characterized by a TCR beta motif of about eight highly homologous variants. Significant enrichment of disease-linked clones was reportedly seen in matched ankylosing spondylitis synovial fluid.

The germline V gene has CDR1 SEHNR and CDR2 FQNEAQ (reference sequence). This CDR3 spans 14 amino acids. Trimming shortened V by 2 bases and J by 4 bases, and 11 bases separated the two germline ends. This clonotype was counted at least ten times. What it recognizes is unknown. TCRdb reprocessed the 5' RACE reads via MiXCR and lists one record per CDR3 protein. The profile shows under 250,000 distinct CDR3 sequences, approximately 10% of them singletons. The sample consisted of blood, either unsorted or a sorted T cell fraction (not recorded which). This receptor was taken from a male donor with ankylosing spondylitis or in good health (not recorded which). V is TRBV7-9 and J is TRBJ1-2, with D tentatively TRBD1 (6 bases). Here the CDR3 reads CASSLTGMGYGYTF. The CDR3 DNA reads as TGTGCCAGCAGCTTAACAGGGATGGGCTATGGCTACACCTTC.